This T cell receptor beta chain was captured by sequencing in a study of blood T cell repertoires in COVID-19. The CDR3 is made up of 13 amino acids. V was cut by 3 bases and J by 5 bases, with 7 bases left in between. CDR1 is LGHDT and CDR2 is YNNKEL in the germline V gene (reference sequence). Method: immunoSEQ multiplex PCR; TCRdb's copy keeps in-frame clones and lacks some. Of approximately 75,000 clones listed, about four fifths were seen once; the top ten hold 8% to 10%. The receptor was isolated from a woman older than 75 with acute or convalescent COVID-19. The rearrangement links TRBV3-1 (or the pseudogene TRBV3-2) to TRBJ1-4, with TRBD1 as a possible D gene (5 bases). Input material: peripheral blood. CDR3 region: CASSQNRNEKLFF. The CDR3 coding sequence is TGTGCCAGCAGCCAGAACAGGAATGAAAAACTGTTTTTT.